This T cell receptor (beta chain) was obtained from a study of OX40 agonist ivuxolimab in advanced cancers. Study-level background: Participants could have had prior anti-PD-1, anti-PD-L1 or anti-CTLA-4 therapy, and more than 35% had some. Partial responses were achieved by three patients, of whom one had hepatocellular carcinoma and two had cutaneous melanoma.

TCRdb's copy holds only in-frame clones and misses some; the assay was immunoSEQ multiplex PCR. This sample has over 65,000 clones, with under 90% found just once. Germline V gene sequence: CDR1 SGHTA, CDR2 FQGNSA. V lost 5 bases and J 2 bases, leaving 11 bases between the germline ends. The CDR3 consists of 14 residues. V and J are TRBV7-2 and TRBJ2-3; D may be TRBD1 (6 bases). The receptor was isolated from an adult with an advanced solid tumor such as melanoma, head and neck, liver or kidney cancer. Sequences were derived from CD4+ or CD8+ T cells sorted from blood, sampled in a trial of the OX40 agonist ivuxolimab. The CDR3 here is CASSTWDITDTQYF. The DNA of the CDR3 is TGTGCCAGCAGCACATGGGACATCACAGATACGCAGTATTTT.